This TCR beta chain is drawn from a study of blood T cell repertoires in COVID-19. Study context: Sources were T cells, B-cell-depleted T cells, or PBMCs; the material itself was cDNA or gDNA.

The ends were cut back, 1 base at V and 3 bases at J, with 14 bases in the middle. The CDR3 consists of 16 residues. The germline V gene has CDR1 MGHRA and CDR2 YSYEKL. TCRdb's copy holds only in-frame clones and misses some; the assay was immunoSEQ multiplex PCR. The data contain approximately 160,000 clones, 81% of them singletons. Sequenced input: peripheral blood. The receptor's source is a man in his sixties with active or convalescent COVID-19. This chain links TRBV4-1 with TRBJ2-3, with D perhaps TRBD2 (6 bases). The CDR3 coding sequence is TGCGCCAGCAGCCAAGGGTTAGCGGCGAGAACAGATACGCAGTATTTT. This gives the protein CASSQGLAARTDTQYF.